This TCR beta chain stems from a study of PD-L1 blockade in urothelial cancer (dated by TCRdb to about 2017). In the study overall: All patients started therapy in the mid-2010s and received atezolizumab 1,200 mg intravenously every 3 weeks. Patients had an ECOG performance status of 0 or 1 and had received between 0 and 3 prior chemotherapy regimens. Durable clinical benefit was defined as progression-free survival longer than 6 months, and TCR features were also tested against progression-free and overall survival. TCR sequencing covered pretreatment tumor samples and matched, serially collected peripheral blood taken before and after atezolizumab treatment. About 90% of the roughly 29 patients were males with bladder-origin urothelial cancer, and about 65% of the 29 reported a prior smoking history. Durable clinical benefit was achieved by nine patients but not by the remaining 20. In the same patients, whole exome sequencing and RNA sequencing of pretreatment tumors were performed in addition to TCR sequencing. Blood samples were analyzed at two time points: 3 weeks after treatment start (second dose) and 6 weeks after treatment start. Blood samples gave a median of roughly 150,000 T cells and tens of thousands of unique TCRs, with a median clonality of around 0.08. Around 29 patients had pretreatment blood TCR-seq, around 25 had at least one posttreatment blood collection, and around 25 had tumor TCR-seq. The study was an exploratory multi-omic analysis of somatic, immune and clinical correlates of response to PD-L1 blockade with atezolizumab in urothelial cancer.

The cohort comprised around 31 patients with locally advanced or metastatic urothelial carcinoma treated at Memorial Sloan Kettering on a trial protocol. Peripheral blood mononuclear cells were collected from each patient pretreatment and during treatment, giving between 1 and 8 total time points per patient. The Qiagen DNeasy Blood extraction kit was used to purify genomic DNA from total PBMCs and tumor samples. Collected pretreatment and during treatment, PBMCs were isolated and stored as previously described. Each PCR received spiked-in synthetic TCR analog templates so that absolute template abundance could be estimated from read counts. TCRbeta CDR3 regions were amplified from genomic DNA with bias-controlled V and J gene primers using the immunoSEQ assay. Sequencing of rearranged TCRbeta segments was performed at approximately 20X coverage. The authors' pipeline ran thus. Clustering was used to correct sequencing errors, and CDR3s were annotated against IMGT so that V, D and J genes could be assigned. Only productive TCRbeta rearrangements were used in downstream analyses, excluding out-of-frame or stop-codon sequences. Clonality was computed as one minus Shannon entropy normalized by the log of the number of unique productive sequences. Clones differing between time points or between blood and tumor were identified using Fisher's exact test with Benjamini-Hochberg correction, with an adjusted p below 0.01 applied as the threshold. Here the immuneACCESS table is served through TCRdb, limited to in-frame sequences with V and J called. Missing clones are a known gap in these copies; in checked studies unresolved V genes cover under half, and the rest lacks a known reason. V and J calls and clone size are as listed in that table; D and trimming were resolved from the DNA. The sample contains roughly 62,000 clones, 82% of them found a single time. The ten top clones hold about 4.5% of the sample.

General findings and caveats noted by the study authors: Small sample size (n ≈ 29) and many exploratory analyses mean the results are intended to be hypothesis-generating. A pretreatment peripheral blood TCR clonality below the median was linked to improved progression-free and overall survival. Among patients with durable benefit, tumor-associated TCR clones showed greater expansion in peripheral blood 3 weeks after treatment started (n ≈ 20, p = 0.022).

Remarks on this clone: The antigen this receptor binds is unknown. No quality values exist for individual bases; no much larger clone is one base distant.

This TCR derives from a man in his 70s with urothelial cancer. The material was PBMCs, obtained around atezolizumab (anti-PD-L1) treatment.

The CDR3 region has the sequence CASSQDRDSGSSYEQYF. The DNA sequence is as follows: TGCGCCAGCAGCCAAGATCGAGATAGCGGGAGCTCCTACGAGCAGTACTTC. Here the chain combines TRBV4-1 and TRBJ2-7, with 9 bases matching TRBD2. Reading the germline V gene gives CDR1 MGHRA and CDR2 YSYEKL. Measured from the cysteine to the phenylalanine, the CDR3 is 17 residues long. The CDR3 DNA has 51 bases and is translated from base 1. Trimming takes 0 bases off V and 0 bases off J; junction bases not matched to a gene: 6.